This T cell receptor beta chain was observed in a study of blood T cell repertoires in COVID-19. Across the whole study: Italy, Spain and the United States were the sources of the convalescent and acute COVID-19 samples. Sources were T cells, B-cell-depleted T cells, or PBMCs; the material itself was cDNA or gDNA.

Authors' analysis steps: The authors estimated nucleated cell counts from reference gene primer amplification. Assay used: immunoSEQ multiplex PCR; TCRdb lists only in-frame clones, some missing. V, J and clone size are taken as reported in that table, and D and trimming were inferred from the DNA itself. Among about 440,000 clones listed, about 91% were seen once. During active infection, Seattle patients enrolled and were then monitored through disease. Germline values: CDR1 SGHAT, CDR2 FQNNGV. The CDR3 runs to 13 residues. Between the trimmed V and J ends, which lost 5 bases and 2 bases, there was a span of 9 bases.

The chain carries TRBV11-2 and TRBJ1-2; D gene ambiguous. The sequencing input was peripheral blood. The sequence was obtained from a woman aged 50 to 65 with COVID-19, enrolled during active disease. CDR3 loop: CASSRLVNYGYTF. As DNA, the CDR3 is TGTGCCAGCAGCCGGCTAGTAAACTATGGCTACACCTTC.